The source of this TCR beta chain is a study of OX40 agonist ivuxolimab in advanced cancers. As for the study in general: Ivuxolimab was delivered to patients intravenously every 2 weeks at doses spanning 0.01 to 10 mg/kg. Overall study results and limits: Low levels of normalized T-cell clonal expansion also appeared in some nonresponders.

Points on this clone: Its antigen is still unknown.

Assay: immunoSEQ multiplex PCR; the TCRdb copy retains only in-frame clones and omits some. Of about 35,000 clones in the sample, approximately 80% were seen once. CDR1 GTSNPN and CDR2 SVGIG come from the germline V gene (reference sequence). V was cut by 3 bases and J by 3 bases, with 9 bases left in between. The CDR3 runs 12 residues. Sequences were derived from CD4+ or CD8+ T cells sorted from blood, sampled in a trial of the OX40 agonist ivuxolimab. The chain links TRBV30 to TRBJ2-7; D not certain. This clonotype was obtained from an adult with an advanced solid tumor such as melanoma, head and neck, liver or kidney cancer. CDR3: CAWRSNGYEQYF. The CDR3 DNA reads TGTGCCTGGAGATCAAACGGCTACGAGCAGTACTTC.